The 15 T cell receptor beta chains reported below all come from one sample, sequenced in a study of patients and donors after allogeneic stem cell transplantation. TCRdb used MiXCR to reprocess the RT-PCR reads, holding one entry per CDR3 protein. The repertoire includes hundreds of thousands of distinct CDR3 sequences, approximately 16% of them detected once, and less than 9.5% sits in the top ten. The source material was blood, either unsorted or a sorted T cell fraction (not recorded which). These receptors all stem from a human donor who was either an allogeneic HSCT recipient or a stem cell or donor lymphocyte infusion donor (not recorded which). It is not recorded whose cells these are; they may come from a transplant donor.

This clonotype was counted a few times. The gene calls are TRBV5-1 and TRBJ2-2; perhaps TRBD2 as D (5 bases). V dropped 5 bases and J dropped 1 base, with 12 bases sitting between them. CDR3 length: 15 amino acids. Per germline, CDR1 SGHRS and CDR2 YFSETQ. This chain's CDR3 is CASRDLGGNTGELFF. The DNA of the CDR3 is TGCGCCAGCAGAGATCTCGGAGGGAACACCGGGGAGCTGTTTTTT.

This clonotype was seen many times. This chain uses TRBV5-1 with TRBJ2-1; 11 bases match TRBD2. This CDR3 spans 15 amino acids. Germline loops: CDR1 SGHRS, CDR2 YFSETQ. J gave up 4 bases and V 4 bases, and 4 bases lay outside the gene matches. The CDR3 protein is CASSKTSGGYNEQFF. The CDR3 nucleotides read TGCGCCAGCAGCAAAACTAGCGGGGGATACAATGAGCAGTTCTTC.

V and J are TRBV12-5 and TRBJ2-5; tentative D call: TRBD2 (6 bases). With 1 base removed from V and 5 bases from J, the gap between germline ends came to 23 bases. Germline V gives CDR1 LGHNT, CDR2 FRNRAP. This CDR3 region has 18 residues. The CDR3, as DNA: TGTGCTAGTGGTTTGGAACCTTTCCTGGCGGGAAAAATGGAGACCCAGTACTTC. Its protein is CASGLEPFLAGKMETQYF. Drawing the rest from reference TRBV12-5 and TRBJ2-5, the complete variable domain is DARVTQTPRHKVTEMGQEVTMRCQPILGHNTVFWYRQTMMQGLELLAYFRNRAPLDDSGMPKDRFSAEMPDATLATLKIQPSEPRDSAVYFCASGLEPFLAGKMETQYFGPGTRLLVL.

The chain couples TRBV7-3 to TRBJ2-2, with D perhaps given as TRBD1 or TRBD2 (5 bases each). Trimming took off 8 bases at V and 1 base at J, with 14 bases between the two ends. Germline CDR1 SGHTA, CDR2 FQGTGA. This CDR3 region has 15 residues. The CDR3 loop reads CASRRGGGNTGELFF. CDR3 nucleotide sequence: TGTGCCAGCCGCCGTGGGGGTGGGAACACCGGGGAGCTGTTTTTT. Full variable domain (rest looked up from reference TRBV7-3 and TRBJ2-2): GAGVSQTPSNKVTEKGKYVELRCDPISGHTALYWYRQSLGQGPEFLIYFQGTGAADDSGLPNDRFFAVRPEGSVSTLKIQRTERGDSAVYLCASRRGGGNTGELFFGEGSRLTVL.

This chain connects TRBV6-5 to TRBJ2-5; D may be TRBD2 (5 bases). Trimming shortened V by 10 bases and J by 3 bases, and 12 bases separated the two germline ends. Germline V gene lookup returns CDR1 MNHEY and CDR2 SVGAGI. The CDR3 totals 12 residues. The CDR3 nucleotides are TGTGCCACCGGACTCCTTAAAGAGACCCAGTACTTC. This translates into CATGLLKETQYF.

The chain joins TRBV27 to TRBJ2-7; D gene uncertain. This CDR3 spans 13 amino acids. Germline V gene sequence: CDR1 MNHEY, CDR2 SMNVEV (reference sequence). V lost 5 bases and J lost 0, with 8 bases in between. CDR3 residues: CASSDINSYEQYF. DNA for the CDR3: TGTGCCAGCAGTGACATTAACTCCTACGAGCAGTACTTC.

This clonotype was observed a few times. The rearrangement uses TRBV3-1 and TRBJ1-2; D gene ambiguous. The CDR3 covers 14 residues. The germline V gene has CDR1 LGHDT and CDR2 YNNKEL (reference sequence). The V and J ends lost 4 bases and 2 bases respectively, with 11 bases between them. As DNA, the CDR3 is TGTGCCAGCAGCCTCGCAGAAAAGAACTATGGCTACACCTTC. It encodes CASSLAEKNYGYTF.

The chain employs TRBV2 and TRBJ2-7, with TRBD1 matching over 11 bases. The trim removed 4 bases at V and 0 bases at J, leaving 2 bases unmatched. This CDR3 is 15 amino acids long. Germline CDR1 reads SNHLY; CDR2 reads FYNNEI. Here the CDR3 DNA reads TGTGCCAGCAGTGTCGGACAGGGGGCCTCCTACGAGCAGTACTTC. It translates to CASSVGQGASYEQYF.

The chain is built from TRBV5-1 and TRBJ1-3; TRBD1 agrees at 7 bases. With V trimmed by 4 bases and J by 0 bases, 4 bases remained unmatched. The germline V gene has CDR1 SGHRS and CDR2 YFSETQ. This CDR3 contains 15 residues. CDR3 nucleotides: TGCGCCAGCAGCGATGGGACAGCCTCTGGAAACACCATATATTTT. Encoded protein: CASSDGTASGNTIYF.

This clonotype has more than one count but fewer than ten. The chain combines TRBV27 with TRBJ2-7; D possibly corresponds to TRBD1 (6 bases). The CDR3 consists of 16 residues. Per the germline V gene, CDR1 is MNHEY and CDR2 is SMNVEV (reference sequence). Trimming removed 5 bases from V and 5 bases from J, with 22 bases in between. CDR3 amino acids: CASSKMGHSVIHEQYF. Here the CDR3 DNA reads TGTGCCAGCAGTAAGATGGGACACAGCGTTATCCACGAGCAGTACTTC.

This rearrangement joins TRBV7-9 to TRBJ2-7; possible D gene TRBD1, 5 bases. Looked up from germline, CDR1 is SEHNR and CDR2 is FQNEAQ (reference sequence). CDR3 size: 13 residues. The V end lost 5 bases, the J end lost 3 bases, and 11 bases lay between the germline ends. This CDR3 reads CASSPPTDYEQYF. CDR3 DNA: TGTGCCAGCAGCCCCCCGACAGACTACGAGCAGTACTTC. Variable domain in full (rest from reference TRBV7-9 and TRBJ2-7): DTGVSQNPRHKITKRGQNVTFRCDPISEHNRLYWYRQTLGQGPEFLTYFQNEAQLEKSRLLSDRFSAERPKGSFSTLEIQRTEQGDSAMYLCASSPPTDYEQYFGPGTRLTVT.

The chain has TRBV10-3 and TRBJ1-5; no clear D gene. The V end was cut by 4 bases, the J end by 7 bases, with 23 bases between. The CDR3 is 17 residues long. Germline assignment: CDR1 ENHRY and CDR2 SYGVKD. CDR3: CAISATLREGSGQPQHF. The CDR3 bases are TGTGCCATCAGTGCCACTTTGAGGGAGGGCTCGGGCCAGCCCCAGCATTTT.

This clonotype was seen many times. J is TRBJ1-1 and V is TRBV5-1; no firm D call. Germline loops: CDR1 SGHRS, CDR2 YFSETQ. CDR3 length equals 14 residues. Trimming left V 1 base short and J 6 bases short, with 13 bases between. CDR3 DNA: TGCGCCAGCAGCTTGACAATGGAGCGCTCTGAAGCTTTCTTT. Translated, it gives CASSLTMERSEAFF.

The V and J genes are TRBV5-1 and TRBJ1-1, with a weak D call TRBD1 (5 bases). The CDR3 length is 16 residues. CDR1 SGHRS and CDR2 YFSETQ come from the germline V gene. Trimming shortened V by 5 bases and J by 0 bases, and 17 bases separated the two germline ends. CDR3 DNA sequence: TGCGCCAGCAGGCCCCATTTCCTGGGGGTGAACACTGAAGCTTTCTTT. Protein product: CASRPHFLGVNTEAFF.

This clonotype was detected only a few times. V and J are TRBV20-1 and TRBJ1-1, with D hard to call. Germline CDR1 DFQATT, CDR2 SNEGSKA (reference sequence). CDR3 length equals 12 residues. V was pared by 7 bases and J by 0 bases, with 9 bases between. CDR3 amino acids: CSGGGLNTEAFF. The CDR3 DNA reads TGCAGTGGCGGAGGACTGAACACTGAAGCTTTCTTT.